The TCR beta chain under discussion was sequenced for a study of regulatory T cells in long-lasting Graves disease. CDR3 length: 17 amino acids. V was pared by 0 bases and J by 5 bases, with 11 bases of the junction left unmatched. Per germline, CDR1 MNHNS and CDR2 SASEGT. For TCR beta, libraries came from iRepertoire HTBI primers and Arm-PCR of CDR3 regions. In the original workflow: Taken together, the samples had 55 to 70 TRBV and 14 TRBJ segments identified. From the multiplex PCR reads, TCRdb called clonotypes with MiXCR, one entry per CDR3 protein. TCRdb's processing, not the authors', yielded these V and J calls. This sample yields more than 650,000 distinct CDR3 sequences, of which around 30% are seen a single time; roughly 41% belongs to the top ten. Time point reported: persistent/refractory GD, antithyroid drugs over 5 years with positive TRAb. Scientists built the TCR library using RNA that was extracted from PBMCs. Diagnoses of Graves' disease were made by American Thyroid Association guidelines. From an endocrinology department in Xi'an, China, came the patients.

This clonotype was seen a few times. The clonotype comes from a female donor with Graves disease. The sample consisted of peripheral blood mononuclear cells (PBMCs), taken when the disease was refractory, from a patient treated with antithyroid drugs. The chain recombines TRBV6-1 with TRBJ2-7, with 9 nucleotides matching TRBD2. CDR3 in amino acids: CASSEALVRTSAHEQYF. Here the CDR3 DNA reads TGTGCCAGCAGTGAAGCGCTTGTTAGGACTAGCGCTCACGAGCAGTACTTC.